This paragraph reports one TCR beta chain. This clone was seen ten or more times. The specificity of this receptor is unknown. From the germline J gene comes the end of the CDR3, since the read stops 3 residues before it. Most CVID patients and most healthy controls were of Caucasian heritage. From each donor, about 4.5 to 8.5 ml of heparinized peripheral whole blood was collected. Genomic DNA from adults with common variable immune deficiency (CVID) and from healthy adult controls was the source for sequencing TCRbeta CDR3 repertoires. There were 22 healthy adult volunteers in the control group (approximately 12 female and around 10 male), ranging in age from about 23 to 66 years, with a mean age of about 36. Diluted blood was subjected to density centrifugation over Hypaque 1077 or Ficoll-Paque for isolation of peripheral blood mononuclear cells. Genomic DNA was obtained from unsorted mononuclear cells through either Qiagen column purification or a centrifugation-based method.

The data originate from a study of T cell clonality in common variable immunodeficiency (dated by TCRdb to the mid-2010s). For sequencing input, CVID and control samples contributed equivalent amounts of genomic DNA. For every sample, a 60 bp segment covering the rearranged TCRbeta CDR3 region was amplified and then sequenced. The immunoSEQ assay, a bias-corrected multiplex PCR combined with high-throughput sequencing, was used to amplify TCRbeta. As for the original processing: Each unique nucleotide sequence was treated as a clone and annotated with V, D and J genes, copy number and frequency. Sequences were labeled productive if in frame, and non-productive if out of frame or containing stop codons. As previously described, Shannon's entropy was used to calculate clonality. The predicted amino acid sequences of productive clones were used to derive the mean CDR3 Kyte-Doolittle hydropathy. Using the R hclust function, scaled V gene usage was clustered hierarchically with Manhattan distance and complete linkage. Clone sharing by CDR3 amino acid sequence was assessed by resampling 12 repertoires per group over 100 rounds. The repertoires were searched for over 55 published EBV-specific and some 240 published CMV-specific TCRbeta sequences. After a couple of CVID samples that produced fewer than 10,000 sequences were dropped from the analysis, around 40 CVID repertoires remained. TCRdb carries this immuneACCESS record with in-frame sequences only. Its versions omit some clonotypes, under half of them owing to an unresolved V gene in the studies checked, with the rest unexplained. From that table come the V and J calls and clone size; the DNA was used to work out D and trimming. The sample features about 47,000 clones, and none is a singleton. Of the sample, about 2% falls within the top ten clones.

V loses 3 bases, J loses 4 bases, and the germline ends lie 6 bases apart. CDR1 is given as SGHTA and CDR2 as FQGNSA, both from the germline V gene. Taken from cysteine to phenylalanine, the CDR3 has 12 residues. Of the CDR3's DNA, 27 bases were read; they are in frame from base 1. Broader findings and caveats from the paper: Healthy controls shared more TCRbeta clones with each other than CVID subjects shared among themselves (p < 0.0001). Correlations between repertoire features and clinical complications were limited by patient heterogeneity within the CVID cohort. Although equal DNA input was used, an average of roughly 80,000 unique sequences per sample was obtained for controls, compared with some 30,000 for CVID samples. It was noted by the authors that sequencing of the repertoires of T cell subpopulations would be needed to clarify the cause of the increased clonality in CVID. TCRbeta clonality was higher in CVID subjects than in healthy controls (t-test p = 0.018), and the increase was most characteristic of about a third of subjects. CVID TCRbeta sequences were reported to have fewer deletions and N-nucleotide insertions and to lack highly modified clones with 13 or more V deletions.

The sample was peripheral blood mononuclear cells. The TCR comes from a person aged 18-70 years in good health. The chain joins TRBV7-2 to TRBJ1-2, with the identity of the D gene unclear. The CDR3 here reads CASSFSSYGYTF. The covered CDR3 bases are TGTGCCAGCAGCTTCTCCAGCTATGGC.